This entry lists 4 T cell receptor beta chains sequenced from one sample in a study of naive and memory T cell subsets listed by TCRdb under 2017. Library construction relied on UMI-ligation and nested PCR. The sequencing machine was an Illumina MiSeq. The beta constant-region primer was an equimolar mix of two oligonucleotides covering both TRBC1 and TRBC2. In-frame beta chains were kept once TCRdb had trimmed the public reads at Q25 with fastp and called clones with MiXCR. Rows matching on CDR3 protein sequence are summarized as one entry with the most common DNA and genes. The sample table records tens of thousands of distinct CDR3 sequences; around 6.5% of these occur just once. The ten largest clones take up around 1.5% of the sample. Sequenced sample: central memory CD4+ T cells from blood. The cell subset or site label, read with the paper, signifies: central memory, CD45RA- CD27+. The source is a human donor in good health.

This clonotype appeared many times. This CDR3 is CATRPFTNTGELFF. The DNA for the CDR3 is TGCGCCACCCGGCCCTTTACAAACACCGGGGAGCTGTTTTTT. The chain joins TRBV5-1 to TRBJ2-2; D not certain. This CDR3 is built from 14 residues. Germline V CDR1 and CDR2: SGHRS, YFSETQ. Trimming removed 9 bases from V and 2 bases from J, with 14 bases in between.

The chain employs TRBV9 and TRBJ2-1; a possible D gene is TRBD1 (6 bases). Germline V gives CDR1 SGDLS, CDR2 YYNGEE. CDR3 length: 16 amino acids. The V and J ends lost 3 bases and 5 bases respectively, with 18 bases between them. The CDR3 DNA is TGTGCCAGCAGCGCCCAAACTGGACAGCGCAACAATGAGCAGTTCTTC. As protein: CASSAQTGQRNNEQFF.

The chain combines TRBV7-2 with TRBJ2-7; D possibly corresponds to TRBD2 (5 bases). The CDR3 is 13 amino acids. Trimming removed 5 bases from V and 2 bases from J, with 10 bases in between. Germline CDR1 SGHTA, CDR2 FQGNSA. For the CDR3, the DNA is TGTGCCAGCAGCATGAGCGGTCCCTACGAGCAGTACTTC. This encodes CASSMSGPYEQYF.

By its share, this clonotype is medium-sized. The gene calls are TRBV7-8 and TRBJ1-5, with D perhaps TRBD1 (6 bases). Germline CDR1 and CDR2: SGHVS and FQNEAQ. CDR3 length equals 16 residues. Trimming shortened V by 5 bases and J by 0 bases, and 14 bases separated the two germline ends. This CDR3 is CASSLTGGFSNQPQHF. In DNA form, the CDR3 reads TGTGCCAGCAGCCTGACAGGAGGATTTAGCAATCAGCCCCAGCATTTT. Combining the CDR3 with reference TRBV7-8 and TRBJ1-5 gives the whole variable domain GAGVSQSPRYKVAKRGQDVALRCDPISGHVSLFWYQQALGQGPEFLTYFQNEAQLDKSGLPSDRFFAERPEGSVSTLKIQRTQQEDSAVYLCASSLTGGFSNQPQHFGDGTRLSIL.